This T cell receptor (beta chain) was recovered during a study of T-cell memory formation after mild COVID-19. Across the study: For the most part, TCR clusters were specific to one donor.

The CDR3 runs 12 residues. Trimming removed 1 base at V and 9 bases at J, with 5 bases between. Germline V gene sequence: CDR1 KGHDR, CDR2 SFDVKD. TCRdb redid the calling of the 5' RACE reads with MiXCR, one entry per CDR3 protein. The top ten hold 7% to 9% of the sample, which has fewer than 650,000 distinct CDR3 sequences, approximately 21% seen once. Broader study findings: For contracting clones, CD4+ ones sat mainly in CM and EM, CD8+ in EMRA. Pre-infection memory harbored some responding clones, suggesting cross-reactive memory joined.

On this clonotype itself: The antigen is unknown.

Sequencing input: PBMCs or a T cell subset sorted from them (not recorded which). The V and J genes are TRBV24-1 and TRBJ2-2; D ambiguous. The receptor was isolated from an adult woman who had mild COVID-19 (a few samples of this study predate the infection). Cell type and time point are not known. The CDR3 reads CATSDFRRELFF. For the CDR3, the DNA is TGTGCCACCAGTGATTTCAGGAGGGAGCTGTTTTTT.